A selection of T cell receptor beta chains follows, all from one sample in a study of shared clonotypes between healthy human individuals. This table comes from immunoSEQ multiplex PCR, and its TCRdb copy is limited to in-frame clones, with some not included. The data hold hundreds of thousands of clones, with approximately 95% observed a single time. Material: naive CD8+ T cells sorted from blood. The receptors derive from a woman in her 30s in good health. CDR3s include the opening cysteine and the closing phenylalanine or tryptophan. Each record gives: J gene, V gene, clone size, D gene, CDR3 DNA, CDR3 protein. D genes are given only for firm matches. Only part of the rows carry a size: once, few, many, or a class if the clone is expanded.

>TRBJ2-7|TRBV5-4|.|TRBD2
TGTGCCAGCAGCGTCTCACTAGCGGAGCCATCTTACGAGCAGTACTTC
CASSVSLAEPSYEQYF
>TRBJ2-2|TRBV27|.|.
TGTGCCAGCAGTCCCGTAACCGGGGAGCTGTTTTTT
CASSPVTGELFF
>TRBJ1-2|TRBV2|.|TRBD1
TGTGCCAGCAGTGATGGGCAGGGGGCTGCTTTTGGCTACACCTTC
CASSDGQGAAFGYTF
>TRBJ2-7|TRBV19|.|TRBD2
TGTGCCAGTAGTCATTCTAGCGGGAGAGGTTACGAGCAGTACTTC
CASSHSSGRGYEQYF
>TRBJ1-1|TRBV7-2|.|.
TGTGCCATCTGCTTCCTAGGGGAGAACACTGAAGCTTTCTTT
CAICFLGENTEAFF
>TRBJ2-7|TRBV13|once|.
TGTGCCAGCAGCCCTACACCTCCCTACGAGCAGTACTTC
CASSPTPPYEQYF
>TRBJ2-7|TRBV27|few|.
TGTGCCAGCACCCCCGGGACTGGCTACGAGCAGTACTTC
CASTPGTGYEQYF
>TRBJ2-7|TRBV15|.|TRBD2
TGTGCCACCAGCCGTAGCGGGTACTCCTACGAGCAGTACTTC
CATSRSGYSYEQYF
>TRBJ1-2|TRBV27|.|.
TGTGCCAGCAGTTTTTCCCGTTGGGCCTACAGTGGCTACACCTTC
CASSFSRWAYSGYTF
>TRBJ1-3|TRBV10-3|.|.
TGTGCCATCAGTGATCTTGTAAACACCATATATTTT
CAISDLVNTIYF
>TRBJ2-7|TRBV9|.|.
TGTGCCAGCAGCGAGGGGGTCTCAGGGGCCTACGAGCAGTACTTC
CASSEGVSGAYEQYF
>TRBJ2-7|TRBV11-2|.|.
TGTGCCAGCAGCTTAGCTGGCGGTAGCGGTTCCTACGAGCAGTACTTC
CASSLAGGSGSYEQYF
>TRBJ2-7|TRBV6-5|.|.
TGTGCCAGCAGTTACGCGGGATGGGGCTCCTACGAGCAGTACTTC
CASSYAGWGSYEQYF
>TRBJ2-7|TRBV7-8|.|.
TGTGCCAGCAGCGCCGTCGAAAGCTCCTACGAGCAGTACTTC
CASSAVESSYEQYF
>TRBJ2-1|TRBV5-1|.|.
TGCGCCAGCAGCTTTAGCGGAGTCTACAATGAGCAGTTCTTC
CASSFSGVYNEQFF
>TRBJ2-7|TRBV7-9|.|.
TGTGCCAGCAGCTGGAATATCCGAGGGGGGACGTACCCCTACGAGCAGTACTTC
CASSWNIRGGTYPYEQYF
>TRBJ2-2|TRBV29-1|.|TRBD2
TGCAGCGTTGAAATAGCGGGAGTGGGCACCGGGGAGCTGTTTTTT
CSVEIAGVGTGELFF
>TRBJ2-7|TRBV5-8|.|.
TGTGCCAGCAGCCACACCTACGAGCAGTACTTC
CASSHTYEQYF